The sequence of this T cell receptor (beta chain) was determined in a study of identical twins. Findings and limits, study-wide: Beta out-of-frame sequences showed weaker excess twin sharing. Out-of-frame alpha sequences shared by twins showed excess low generation probability.

Looked up from germline, CDR1 is LNHNV and CDR2 is YYDKDF (reference sequence). This CDR3 spans 14 amino acids. Trimming removed 2 bases from V and 3 bases from J, with 10 bases in between. A universal primer binding site was introduced by template switching. The final cDNA contained unique molecular identifiers. MiXCR, applied by TCRdb to the 5' RACE reads, yields one record per CDR3 protein. Of about 1.7 million distinct CDR3 sequences detected, 25% to 35% appear once; the ten largest clones hold 0.25% to 0.3%. Note on this clonotype: As yet, its antigen is unknown.

This receptor was taken from a newborn girl in good health. V and J are TRBV15 and TRBJ2-5; D could derive from TRBD1 or TRBD2 (5 bases each). Sequencing used cord blood. This chain's CDR3 is CATSRMGTEETQYF. The DNA for the CDR3 is TGTGCCACCAGCAGAATGGGGACGGAAGAGACCCAGTACTTC.